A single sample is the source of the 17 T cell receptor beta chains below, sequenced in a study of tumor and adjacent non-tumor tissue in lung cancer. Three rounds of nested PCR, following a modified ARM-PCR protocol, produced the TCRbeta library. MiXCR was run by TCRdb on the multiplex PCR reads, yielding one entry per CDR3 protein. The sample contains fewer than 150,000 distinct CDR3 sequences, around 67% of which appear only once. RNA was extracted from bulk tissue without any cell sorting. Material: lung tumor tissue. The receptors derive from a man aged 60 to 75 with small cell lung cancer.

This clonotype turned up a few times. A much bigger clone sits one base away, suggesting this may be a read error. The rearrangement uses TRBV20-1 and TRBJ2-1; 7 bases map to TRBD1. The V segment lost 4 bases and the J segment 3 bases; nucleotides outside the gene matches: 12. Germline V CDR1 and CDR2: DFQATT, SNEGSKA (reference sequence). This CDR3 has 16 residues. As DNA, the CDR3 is TGCAGTGCTAAAAATACAGGGGTAGGGATCTACAATGAGCAGTTCTTC. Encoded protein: CSAKNTGVGIYNEQFF.

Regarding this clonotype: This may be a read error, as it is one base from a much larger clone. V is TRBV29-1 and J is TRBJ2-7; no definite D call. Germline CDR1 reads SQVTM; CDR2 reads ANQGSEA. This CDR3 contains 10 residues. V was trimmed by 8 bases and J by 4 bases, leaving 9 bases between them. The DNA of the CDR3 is TGCAGCATCCTGTCTTACGAGCAGTACTTC. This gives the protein CSILSYEQYF.

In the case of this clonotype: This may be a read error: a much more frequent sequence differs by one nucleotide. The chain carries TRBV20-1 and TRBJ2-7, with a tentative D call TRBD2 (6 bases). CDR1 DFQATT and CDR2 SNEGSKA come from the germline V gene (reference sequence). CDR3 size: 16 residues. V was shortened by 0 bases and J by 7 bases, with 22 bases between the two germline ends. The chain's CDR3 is CSAREYLVGGSSEQYF. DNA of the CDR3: TGCAGTGCTAGAGAGTATCTAGTGGGAGGCTCGAGTGAGCAGTACTTC.

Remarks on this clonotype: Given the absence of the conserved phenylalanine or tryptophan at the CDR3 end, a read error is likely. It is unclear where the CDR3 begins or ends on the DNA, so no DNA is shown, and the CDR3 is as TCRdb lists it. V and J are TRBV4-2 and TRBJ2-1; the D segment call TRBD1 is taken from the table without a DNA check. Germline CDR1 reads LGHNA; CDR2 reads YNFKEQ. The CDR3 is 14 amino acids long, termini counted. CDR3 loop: CASSPEDPYNEQLL.

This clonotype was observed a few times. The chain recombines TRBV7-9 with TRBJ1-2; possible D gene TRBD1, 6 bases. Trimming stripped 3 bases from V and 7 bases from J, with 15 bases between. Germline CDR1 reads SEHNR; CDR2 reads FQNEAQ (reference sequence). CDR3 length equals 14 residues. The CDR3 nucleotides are TGTGCCAGCAGCTTGGGGGGGCGGATTGCTGGCTACACCTTC. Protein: CASSLGGRIAGYTF.

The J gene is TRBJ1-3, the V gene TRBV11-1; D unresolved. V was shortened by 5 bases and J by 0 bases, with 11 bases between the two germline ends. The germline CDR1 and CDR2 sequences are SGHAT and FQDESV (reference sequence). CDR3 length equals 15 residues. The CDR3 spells CASSGRTFSGNTIYF. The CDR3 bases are TGTGCCAGCAGCGGACGTACTTTCTCTGGAAACACCATATATTTT.

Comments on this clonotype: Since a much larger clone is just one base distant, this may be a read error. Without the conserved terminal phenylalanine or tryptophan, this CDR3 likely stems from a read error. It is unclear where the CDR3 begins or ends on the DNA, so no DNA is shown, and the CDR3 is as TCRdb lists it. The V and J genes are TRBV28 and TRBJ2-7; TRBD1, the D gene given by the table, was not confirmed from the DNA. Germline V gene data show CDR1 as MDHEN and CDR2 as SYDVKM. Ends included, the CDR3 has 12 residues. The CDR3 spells CASSLRVPPLYL.

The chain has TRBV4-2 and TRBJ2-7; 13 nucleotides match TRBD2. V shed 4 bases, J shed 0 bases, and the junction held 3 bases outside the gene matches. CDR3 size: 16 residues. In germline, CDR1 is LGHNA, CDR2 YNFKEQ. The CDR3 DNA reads TGTGCCAGCAGCCTGGGGACTAGCGGGATCTCCTACGAGCAGTACTTC. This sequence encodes CASSLGTSGISYEQYF.

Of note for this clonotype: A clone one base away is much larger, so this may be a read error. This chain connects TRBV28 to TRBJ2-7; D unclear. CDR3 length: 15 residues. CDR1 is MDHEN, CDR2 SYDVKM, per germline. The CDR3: CASSLDPLSSYEEYF. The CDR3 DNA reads TGTGCCAGCAGTTTAGATCCCCTGAGCTCCTACGAGGAGTACTTC.

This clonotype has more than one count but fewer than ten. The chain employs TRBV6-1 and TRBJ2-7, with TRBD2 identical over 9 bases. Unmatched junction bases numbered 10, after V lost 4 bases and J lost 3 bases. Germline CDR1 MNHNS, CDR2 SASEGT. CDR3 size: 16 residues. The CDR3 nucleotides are TGTGCCAGCAGTGGGGCCGGTAGCGGGAGTATCTACGAGCAGTACTTC. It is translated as CASSGAGSGSIYEQYF.

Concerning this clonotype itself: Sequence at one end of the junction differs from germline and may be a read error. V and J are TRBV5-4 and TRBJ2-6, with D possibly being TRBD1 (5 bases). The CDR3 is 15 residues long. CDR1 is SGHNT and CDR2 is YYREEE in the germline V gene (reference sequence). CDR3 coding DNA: TGTGCCAGCAGCCTGCGGAACCCTGGGGCCAACGTTCTGGCTTTC. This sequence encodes CASSLRNPGANVLAF.

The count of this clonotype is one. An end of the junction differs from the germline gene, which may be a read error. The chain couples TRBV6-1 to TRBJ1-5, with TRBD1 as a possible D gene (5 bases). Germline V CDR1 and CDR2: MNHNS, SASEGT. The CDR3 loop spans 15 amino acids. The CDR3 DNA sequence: TGTGCCAGCAGTGAATTCCAGGGCCCCTATAAGCCTCAGCATTTT. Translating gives CASSEFQGPYKPQHF.

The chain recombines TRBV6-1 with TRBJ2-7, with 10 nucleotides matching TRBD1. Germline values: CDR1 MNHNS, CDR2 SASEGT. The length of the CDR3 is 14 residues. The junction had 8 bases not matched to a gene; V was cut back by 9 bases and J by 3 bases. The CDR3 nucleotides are TGTGCCAGAACTCAGGACAGGGGGTTCTACGAGCAGTACGTC. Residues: CARTQDRGFYEQYV.

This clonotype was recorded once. This CDR3 is CASGGAANTGELFF. The CDR3 DNA reads as TGCGCCAGCGGGGGGGCCGCGAACACCGGGGAGCTGTTTTTT. V usage is TRBV5-1 and J usage is TRBJ2-2; TRBD2 might be the D (7 bases). The CDR3 has 14 amino acids. Trimming removed 7 bases from V and 0 bases from J, with 10 bases in between. Germline values: CDR1 SGHRS, CDR2 YFSETQ.

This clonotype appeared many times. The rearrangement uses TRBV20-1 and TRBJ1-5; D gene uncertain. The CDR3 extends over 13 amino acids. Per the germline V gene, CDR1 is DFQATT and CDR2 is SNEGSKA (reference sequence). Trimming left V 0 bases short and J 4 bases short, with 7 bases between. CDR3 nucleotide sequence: TGCAGTGCTAGAGATTGGCGTAATCAGCCCCAGCATTTT. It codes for CSARDWRNQPQHF.

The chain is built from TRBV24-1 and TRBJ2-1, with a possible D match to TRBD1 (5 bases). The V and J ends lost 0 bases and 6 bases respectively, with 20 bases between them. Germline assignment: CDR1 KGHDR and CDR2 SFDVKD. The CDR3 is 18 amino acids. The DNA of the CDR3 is TGTGCCACCAGTGATTTGCATACTCGGAAGAAGGGGATCAATGAGCAGTTCTTC. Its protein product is CATSDLHTRKKGINEQFF.

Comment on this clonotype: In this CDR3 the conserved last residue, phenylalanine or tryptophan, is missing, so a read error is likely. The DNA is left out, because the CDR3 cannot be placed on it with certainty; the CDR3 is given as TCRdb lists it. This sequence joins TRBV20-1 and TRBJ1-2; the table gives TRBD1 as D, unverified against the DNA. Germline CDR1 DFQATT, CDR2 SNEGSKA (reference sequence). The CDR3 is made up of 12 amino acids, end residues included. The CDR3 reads CSAIRENYGYNL.